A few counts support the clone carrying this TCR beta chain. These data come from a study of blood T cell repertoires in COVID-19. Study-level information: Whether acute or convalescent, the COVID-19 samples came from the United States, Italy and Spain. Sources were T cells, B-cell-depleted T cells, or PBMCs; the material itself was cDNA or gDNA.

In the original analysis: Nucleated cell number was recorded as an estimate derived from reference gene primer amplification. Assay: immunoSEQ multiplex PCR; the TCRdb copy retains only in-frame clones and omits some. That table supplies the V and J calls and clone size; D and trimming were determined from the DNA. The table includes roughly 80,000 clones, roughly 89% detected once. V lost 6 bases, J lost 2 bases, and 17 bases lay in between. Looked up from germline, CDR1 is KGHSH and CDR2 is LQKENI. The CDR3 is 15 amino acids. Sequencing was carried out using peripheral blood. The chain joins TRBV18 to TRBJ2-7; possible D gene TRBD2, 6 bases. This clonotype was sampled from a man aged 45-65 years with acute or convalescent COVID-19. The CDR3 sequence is CASSLTGTVAYEQYF. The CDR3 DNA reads TGTGCCAGCTCCCTGACCGGGACTGTTGCCTACGAGCAGTACTTC.